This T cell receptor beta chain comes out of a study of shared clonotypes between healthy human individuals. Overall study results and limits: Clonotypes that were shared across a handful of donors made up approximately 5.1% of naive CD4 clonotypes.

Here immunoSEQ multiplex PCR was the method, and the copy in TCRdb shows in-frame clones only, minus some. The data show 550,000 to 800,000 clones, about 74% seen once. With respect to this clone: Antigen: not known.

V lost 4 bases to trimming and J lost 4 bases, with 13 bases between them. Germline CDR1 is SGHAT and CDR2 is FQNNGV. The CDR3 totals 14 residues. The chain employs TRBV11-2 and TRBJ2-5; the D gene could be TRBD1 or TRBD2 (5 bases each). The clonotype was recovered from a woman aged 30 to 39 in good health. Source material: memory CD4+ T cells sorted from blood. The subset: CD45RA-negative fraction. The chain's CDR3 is CASSSGTTGETQYF. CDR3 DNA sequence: TGTGCCAGCAGCTCCGGGACCACGGGAGAGACCCAGTACTTC. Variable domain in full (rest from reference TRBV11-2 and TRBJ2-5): EAGVAQSPRYKIIEKRQSVAFWCNPISGHATLYWYQQILGQGPKLLIQFQNNGVVDDSQLPKDRFSAERLKGVDSTLKIQPAKLEDSAVYLCASSSGTTGETQYFGPGTRLLVL.